These T cell receptor beta chains were read from a single sample in a study of T cell repertoires in ileal Crohn's disease. Profiled with immunoSEQ multiplex PCR; TCRdb holds only in-frame clones, not every one. Here the sample spans around 4,200 clones, more than 60% being singletons. Sequencing was performed on ileal tissue. The source is an adult with Crohn's disease. Each CDR3 is given with its conserved first and last residue. D genes are given only for firm matches. The size entry is marked missing in some rows and otherwise reads once, few, many or a size class.

v_gene	abundance	j_gene	d_gene	CDR3nt	CDR3aa
TRBV18	.	TRBJ2-7	.	TGTGCCAGCTCACCTGCAGGGTCGGTCAACGAGCAGTACTTC	CASSPAGSVNEQYF
TRBV2	.	TRBJ1-6	TRBD1	TGTGCCAGCACCCGGACAGGGAATTATAATTCACCCCTCCACTTT	CASTRTGNYNSPLHF
TRBV7-2	.	TRBJ2-1	TRBD2	TGTGCCAGCAGCTTAGCGGGACTAGCGGTAAATGAGCAGTTCTTC	CASSLAGLAVNEQFF
TRBV7-9	.	TRBJ2-7	.	TGTGCCAGCAGCTATCCGGACAGCGGGGCCTACGAGCAGTACTTC	CASSYPDSGAYEQYF
TRBV27	.	TRBJ2-3	.	TGTGCCAGCAGCTCGGGAGCCCTCCAGTATTTT	CASSSGALQYF
TRBV28	once	TRBJ2-7	TRBD2	TGTGCCAGCAGTTTTACCGGGACTAGCGGGTACGAGCAGTACTTC	CASSFTGTSGYEQYF
TRBV5-6	.	TRBJ2-1	.	TGTGCCAGCAGCTTGGCCCAGCCAAATTCGGAGCAGTTCTTC	CASSLAQPNSEQFF
TRBV12-5	.	TRBJ2-3	TRBD1	TGTGCTAGTGCCTTCCCCGGGACAGGTACAGATACGCAGTATTTT	CASAFPGTGTDTQYF
TRBV11-3	.	TRBJ2-1	TRBD2	TGTGCCAGCAGCCCTGGGGGACTAGCGGACAATGAGCAGTTCTTC	CASSPGGLADNEQFF
TRBV10-3	few	TRBJ2-3	TRBD2	TGTGCCATCACCTCCGGGGGGGGAGGGACAGATACGCAGTATTTT	CAITSGGGGTDTQYF
TRBV4-3	few	TRBJ1-4	.	TGCGCCAGCAGCCGGAGGACAGACTCCTTTAATGAAAAACTGTTTTTT	CASSRRTDSFNEKLFF
TRBV14	.	TRBJ2-7	TRBD2	TGTGCCAGCAGCCAAGATACTAGCGGGAGCTACGAGCAGTACTTC	CASSQDTSGSYEQYF
TRBV14	.	TRBJ2-5	TRBD1	TGTGCCAGCAGCCATAACAGGGGGCGCAGGGAGACCCAGTACTTC	CASSHNRGRRETQYF
TRBV5-4	.	TRBJ2-3	TRBD2	TGTGCCAGCAGCTTGCGACTAGCCCTCACAGATACGCAGTATTTT	CASSLRLALTDTQYF
TRBV4-3	.	TRBJ1-2	.	TGCGCCAGCAGCCAAGATGGGGCGGGAGAAAGCTACACCTTC	CASSQDGAGESYTF
TRBV6-4	.	TRBJ2-3	.	TGTGCCAGCAGTGACGGGGCAACAGATACGCAGTATTTT	CASSDGATDTQYF
TRBV15	.	TRBJ2-5	TRBD2	TGTGCCACCAGCAGGAGCCTAGCGGGAGAGACCCAGTACTTC	CATSRSLAGETQYF
TRBV7-8	.	TRBJ1-1	TRBD1	TGTGCCAGCAGCCCCAGGGGGCGCGTAAACACTGAAGCTTTCTTT	CASSPRGRVNTEAFF
TRBV23-1	.	TRBJ2-3	TRBD1	TGCGCCAGCAGTCAATCTATCGAGGACAGGGGAGATACGCAGTATTTT	CASSQSIEDRGDTQYF
TRBV10-3	.	TRBJ1-4	TRBD1	TGTGCCATCAGTGAGGGACAGGGGAATGAAAAACTGTTTTTT	CAISEGQGNEKLFF
TRBV6-5	.	TRBJ1-1	TRBD1	TGTGCCAGCAGTTACCTACAGGGGGGACGCACTGAAGCTTTCTTT	CASSYLQGGRTEAFF
TRBV5-1	once	TRBJ2-1	TRBD2	TGCGCCAGCAGCTCTTCCCTCAGCGGGAGGGGGAATGAGCAGTTCTTC	CASSSSLSGRGNEQFF